Listed below are T cell receptor beta chains from one sample, sequenced in a study of cytomegalovirus exposure and HLA in healthy donors. Assay: immunoSEQ multiplex PCR; the TCRdb copy retains only in-frame clones and omits some. Here the sample spans roughly 110,000 clones, more than 70% being singletons. Sequenced material: PBMCs. These receptors were taken from a man aged 40-49 years in good health and CMV-seronegative. Each CDR3 is given with its conserved first and last residue. D genes are given only for firm matches. For some rows the clone size is stated as once, few or many, or as a class when expanded; others skip it.

cdr3_aa,cdr3_nt,d_call,v_call,clone_size,j_call
CASRGTNEKLFF,TGTGCCAGCAGGGGCACTAATGAAAAACTGTTTTTT,-,TRBV7-9,-,TRBJ1-4
CASSQRGGPSTDTQYF,TGCGCCAGCAGCCAGCGGGGGGGTCCGAGCACAGATACGCAGTATTTT,TRBD2,TRBV4-1,-,TRBJ2-3
CASSYRRTMNTEAFF,TGTGCCAGCAGCTATAGAAGAACCATGAACACTGAAGCTTTCTTT,-,TRBV5-6,-,TRBJ1-1
CASSLLAGDNEQFF,TGTGCCAGCAGCCTACTAGCGGGGGACAATGAGCAGTTCTTC,TRBD2,TRBV7-9,-,TRBJ2-1
CASSLGAGGGTDTQYF,TGTGCCAGCAGCTTAGGGGCGGGGGGCGGCACAGATACGCAGTATTTT,TRBD2,TRBV11-2,-,TRBJ2-3
CASSPLDRGRTEAFF,TGTGCCAGCTCACCTTTGGACAGGGGAAGGACTGAAGCTTTCTTT,TRBD1,TRBV18,-,TRBJ1-1
CASSLGTGVSPLHF,TGCGCCAGCAGCTTGGGGACAGGGGTCTCACCCCTCCACTTT,TRBD1,TRBV5-1,-,TRBJ1-6
CASSGSGGSYEQYF,TGTGCCAGCAGTGGAAGCGGGGGGTCGTACGAGCAGTACTTC,TRBD2,TRBV6-1,few,TRBJ2-7
CAISEGTGTEAFF,TGTGCCATCAGTGAGGGGACAGGGACTGAAGCTTTCTTT,TRBD1,TRBV10-3,once,TRBJ1-1
CASRSAGSNQPQHF,TGTGCCAGCAGGTCGGCGGGTAGCAATCAGCCCCAGCATTTT,-,TRBV6-1,-,TRBJ1-5
CASASRTGKAEKLFF,TGTGCCAGCGCATCGAGGACAGGGAAAGCTGAAAAACTGTTTTTT,TRBD1,TRBV10-3,-,TRBJ1-4
CASSYQSAGADTQYF,TGTGCCAGCAGTTACCAGTCGGCAGGGGCAGATACGCAGTATTTT,-,TRBV6-5,-,TRBJ2-3
CATRLAVNTGELFF,TGTGCCACCAGGCTAGCGGTTAACACCGGGGAGCTGTTTTTT,TRBD2,TRBV15,-,TRBJ2-2
CASSFRRDSYEQYF,TGTGCCAGCAGCTTTCGACGGGACTCCTACGAGCAGTACTTC,-,TRBV13,-,TRBJ2-7
CASSRGGGQGPYEQYF,TGTGCCAGCAGCCGTGGGGGGGGACAGGGGCCCTACGAGCAGTACTTC,TRBD1,TRBV11-2,once,TRBJ2-7
CASSRAATQETQYF,TGTGCCAGCAGCAGAGCGGCTACCCAAGAGACCCAGTACTTC,-,TRBV7-9,few,TRBJ2-5
CASSLRGERAIYGYTF,TGTGCCAGCAGCCTGCGGGGTGAGAGGGCTATCTATGGCTACACCTTC,-,TRBV5-4,-,TRBJ1-2
CASSGTGLTGANVLTF,TGTGCCAGCAGTGGGACAGGGCTTACTGGGGCCAACGTCCTGACTTTC,TRBD1,TRBV25-1,-,TRBJ2-6
CASSLFPPAGDISYEQYF,TGCGCCAGCAGCTTGTTTCCTCCAGCGGGGGATATCTCCTACGAGCAGTACTTC,TRBD2,TRBV5-1,few,TRBJ2-7
CASSLLAGGPDTQYF,TGTGCCAGCAGCTTACTAGCGGGGGGCCCAGATACGCAGTATTTT,TRBD2,TRBV11-3,-,TRBJ2-3
CASSPQAGKGEKLFF,TGCGCCAGCAGCCCCCAGGCGGGGAAAGGTGAAAAACTGTTTTTT,-,TRBV4-1,-,TRBJ1-4
CASSYLTGKGADTQYF,TGTGCCAGTAGTTACTTGACAGGGAAAGGAGCAGATACGCAGTATTTT,TRBD1,TRBV19,-,TRBJ2-3
CASSLGGGVPDTQYF,TGTGCCAGCAGCCTAGGGGGGGGTGTCCCAGATACGCAGTATTTT,-,TRBV27,-,TRBJ2-3
CASSFCGTPRLNTEAFF,TGTGCCAGCAGCTTTTGCGGGACTCCCCGTTTGAACACTGAAGCTTTCTTT,-,TRBV12-1,-,TRBJ1-1
CASSEHGGDRGTEAFF,TGTGCCAGCAGTGAGCACGGTGGGGACAGAGGTACTGAAGCTTTCTTT,TRBD1,TRBV6-1,-,TRBJ1-1
CASSPRDRGTGSGYTF,TGTGCCAGCTCACCACGCGACAGGGGGACGGGTAGCGGCTACACCTTC,TRBD1,TRBV18,-,TRBJ1-2
CASSVLVVNTDTQYF,TGTGCCAGCAGCGTTCTAGTGGTCAACACAGATACGCAGTATTTT,-,TRBV7-6,-,TRBJ2-3
CASRRDRGYNEKLFF,TGTGCCAGCAGGAGGGACAGGGGCTATAATGAAAAACTGTTTTTT,TRBD1,TRBV2,-,TRBJ1-4
CASRDSFSGANVLTF,TGTGCCAGTAGGGACAGCTTCTCTGGGGCCAACGTCCTGACTTTC,-,TRBV19,-,TRBJ2-6
CASSYRGLMNTEAFF,TGTGCCAGCAGTTATCGGGGACTCATGAACACTGAAGCTTTCTTT,-,TRBV6-5,few,TRBJ1-1
CASSKPWGEGNEQFF,TGTGCCAGCAGCAAACCATGGGGGGAGGGCAATGAGCAGTTCTTC,TRBD2,TRBV7-9,-,TRBJ2-1
CASSVAGMRTQYF,TGTGCCAGCAGTGTTGCGGGGATGCGGACCCAGTACTTC,-,TRBV2,-,TRBJ2-5
CSAVKSDTQYF,TGCAGCGCGGTTAAATCGGATACGCAGTATTTT,-,TRBV29-1,-,TRBJ2-3
CASSMNILRGGTEAFF,TGTGCCAGCAGCATGAACATACTGCGCGGGGGCACTGAAGCTTTCTTT,-,TRBV5-5,-,TRBJ1-1